This T cell receptor (beta chain) is from a study of T cells in pancreatic ductal adenocarcinoma. TCRdb keeps only in-frame clones here, not all; method: immunoSEQ multiplex PCR. The repertoire holds 16,000 or so clones, with 91% as singletons. Notes on this clone: The antigen is unknown.

Study-wide points: The resected cohort was biased toward the minority with early-stage disease. Unique clonotypes were around 7.6-fold more numerous in blood than in tumor. Comparisons of tumor and blood clonality may show falsely lower tumor diversity. Tumor and blood clonality did not differ significantly, about 0.1 versus 0.071.

The CDR3 extends over 14 amino acids. The V and J ends lost 3 bases and 3 bases, in that order; junction bases with no gene match: 2. The V gene's germline CDR1 is SGHRS and CDR2 YFSETQ. The selected patients with pancreatic ductal adenocarcinoma had surgery but no neoadjuvant therapy. The sequenced material came from PBMCs. The receptor was derived from a human donor with pancreatic ductal adenocarcinoma. The rearrangement uses TRBV5-1 and TRBJ1-2; 10 nucleotides align to TRBD1. CDR3 sequence: CASSWTGGDYGYTF. The CDR3 coding sequence is TGCGCCAGCAGCTGGACAGGGGGTGACTATGGCTACACCTTC.